This T cell receptor beta chain was sequenced in a study of blood T cell repertoires in COVID-19 (dated by TCRdb to about 2020). Concerning the study at large: Collaborator samples came from the United States, Italy and Spain and covered acute and convalescent phases of COVID-19. Sample metadata almost always included a de-identified subject ID, COVID-19 status, age in years and sex. Samples were obtained from the ongoing ImmuneRACE study (first 160 participants) and from 1,200 or so subjects provided by 6 global collaborators. Where available, HLA class I and class II types were taken from metadata supplied by the sample provider and were not determined by assay-based typing. The prospective study material was composed of cDNA or gDNA derived from T cells, B-cell-depleted T cells, or PBMCs. The repertoires were released in a freely available public database meant as a resource for research on the immune response to SARS-CoV-2. Subjects who had been exposed to COVID-19, were actively infected with it, or had recovered from it provided the deeply sampled blood TCRbeta repertoires that made up the dataset. What the research found in general, with its limitations: The quantity of clinical and demographic metadata differed by source and by participant and was supplied without curation.

Each collaborating institution followed its own protocols to collect whole blood in K2EDTA tubes. For TCRbeta analysis, collaborators shipped samples in one of three forms: frozen whole blood, isolated PBMCs, or DNA extracted from either of those sample types. TCRbeta CDR3 regions were amplified from genomic DNA using the immunoSEQ Assay, a bias-controlled multiplex PCR. Concerning the study's data processing: The number of nucleated cells in each sample was estimated from the amplification of reference gene primers within the assay. To quantify the absolute abundance of each unique TCRbeta CDR3 rearrangement, sequence reads were collapsed and filtered. For each sample, productive Simpson clonality was calculated as the square root of Simpson's diversity index over productive rearrangements. As stored in TCRdb, this immuneACCESS dataset retains in-frame rearrangements with V and J assigned. A fraction of the clones does not appear; measured against another copy, unresolved V genes explain less than half of the discrepancy, and the remainder lacks a known reason. Clonal size and the V and J genes are those of that table, whereas D and trimming came from the DNA. The sample yields about 100,000 clones; around 94% were counted once. Of the sample, approximately 5.4% falls within the top ten clones.

Spanning cysteine to phenylalanine, the CDR3 consists of 13 amino acids. The sequence is cut down to CDR3 DNA, 39 bases in frame from base 1. For CDR1 and CDR2, the germline V gene lists SQVTM and ANQGSEA. V is clipped by 6 bases and J by 7 bases, and the sequence between their germline boundaries is 19 bases long. Remarks on this clone: It has no known antigen specificity. Per-base quality was not reported, and no clone a single base away is much larger than it.

Sequenced input: peripheral blood. The source is a man over 45 with active COVID-19. The sequence joins TRBV29-1 to TRBJ2-7; TRBD2 might be the D gene, on 6 matching bases. The DNA sequence is as follows: TGCAGCGTCGCGGTCCCTAGCGTTACGGAGCAGTACTTC. This yields the protein CSVAVPSVTEQYF.